These T cell receptor beta chains were read from a single sample in a study of T cell responses to AZD1222 COVID-19 vaccine. Repertoires were generated with immunoSEQ multiplex PCR, while TCRdb's copy carries only in-frame clones and drops some. The sample lists about 100,000 clones, around nine tenths occurring once. The sample here was peripheral blood, taken on day 0 of AZD1222 vaccination. Source of these receptors: an adult in good health. Each CDR3 is given with its conserved first and last residue. The order of the fields is J gene, V gene, D gene, clone size, CDR3 DNA, CDR3 protein. The D gene is left open where the match is weak. Clone size, where shown, is once, few, many, or a class for clones that have expanded.

TRBJ2-2 TRBV4-1 . . TGCGCCAGCAGCCAAGATCGTGGGGGATACGGGGAGCTGTTTTTT CASSQDRGGYGELFF
TRBJ2-7 TRBV2 TRBD2 . TGTGCCAGCAGATGGACTAGGAGCTCCTACGAGCAGTACTTC CASRWTRSSYEQYF
TRBJ2-7 TRBV13 TRBD2 . TGTGCCAGCAGCTCCATAGCGGGAGGGGGCCAGTACTTC CASSSIAGGGQYF
TRBJ2-3 TRBV18 . . TGTGCCAGCTCACCTCGAGGGGGGGGCACAGATACGCAGTATTTT CASSPRGGGTDTQYF
TRBJ2-7 TRBV6-1 TRBD2 few TGTGCCAGCAGTAAAGTCGGGACTAGCGCCCTCCACCCCCACGAGCAGTACTTC CASSKVGTSALHPHEQYF
TRBJ2-7 TRBV2 TRBD2 . TGTGCCAGCAGTTCCGGGACTAACTCCTACGAGCAGTACTTC CASSSGTNSYEQYF
TRBJ1-1 TRBV19 . . TGTGCCAGTAGCTACGGGGGGCTAGACACTGAAGCTTTCTTT CASSYGGLDTEAFF
TRBJ2-1 TRBV11-1 . . TGTGCCAGCAGCTTAGCCTCTGGTAGGAATGAGCAGTTCTTC CASSLASGRNEQFF
TRBJ1-6 TRBV30 . once TGTGCCTGGAGTGTAGGGGGCTCCTATAATTCACCCCTCCACTTT CAWSVGGSYNSPLHF
TRBJ1-6 TRBV28 . . TGTGCCAGCAGTTTAGGGGGGTGGGGATTGGGTTCACCCCTCCACTTT CASSLGGWGLGSPLHF
TRBJ2-1 TRBV5-1 . . TGCGCCAGCAGACCCCTAGTTGTCCTAGATCGATACAATGAGCAGTTCTTC CASRPLVVLDRYNEQFF
TRBJ2-2 TRBV7-2 . . TGTGCCGCCTATGGGGAACTAGCGAACACCGGGGAGCTGTTTTTT CAAYGELANTGELFF
TRBJ1-1 TRBV27 . . TGTGCCAGCAGATATAGGGCTGAAGCTTTCTTT CASRYRAEAFF
TRBJ2-3 TRBV6-5 . . TGTGCCAGCAGTTACTCGAGGGGAGATACGCAGTATTTT CASSYSRGDTQYF
TRBJ1-5 TRBV18 TRBD1 . TGTGCCAGCTCACCACCGGGGGCAGGGGGCATTCAGCCCCAGCATTTT CASSPPGAGGIQPQHF
TRBJ2-5 TRBV27 . once TGTGCCAGCAGGCCCCTGGGCCAGTGGGAGACCCAGTACTTC CASRPLGQWETQYF
TRBJ1-6 TRBV5-5 . . TGTGCCAGCAGCTACGGGGGTCGGTCCTATAATTCACCCCTCCACTTT CASSYGGRSYNSPLHF
TRBJ1-1 TRBV19 TRBD1 once TGTGCCAGTGCAGACAGGGGGCGAGGAGCTTTCTTT CASADRGRGAFF
TRBJ2-7 TRBV7-9 . . TGTGCCAGCAGCGCGGGACAGACCTACGAGCAGTACTTC CASSAGQTYEQYF
TRBJ1-3 TRBV3-1/TRBV3-2 TRBD1 once TGTGCCAGCCGGCAGGGGGTAGGAAACACCATATATTTT CASRQGVGNTIYF
TRBJ2-2 TRBV6-4 . . TGTGCCAGCAGTGACTCGAGGGGGGACACCGGGGAGCTGTTTTTT CASSDSRGDTGELFF
TRBJ1-1 TRBV29-1 . . TGCAGCGTTGGAGGGGGGACTGAAGCTTTCTTT CSVGGGTEAFF
TRBJ1-6 TRBV27 TRBD1 . TGTGCCAGCAGTCCCACAGGGGAGGATAATTCACCCCTCCACTTT CASSPTGEDNSPLHF
TRBJ2-3 TRBV11-2 TRBD2 . TGTGCCAGCAGCTTTAGCGGGAGCACAGATACGCAGTATTTT CASSFSGSTDTQYF
TRBJ1-1 TRBV10-2 . . TGCGCCAGCACGGAAGATGCACCGAACACTGAAGCTTTCTTT CASTEDAPNTEAFF
TRBJ1-5 TRBV20-1 . . TGCAGTGCTAGTGCTTCCACGAGCAATCAGCCCCAGCATTTT CSASASTSNQPQHF
TRBJ1-5 TRBV6-6 . . TGTGCCAGCACCGATTGGGAGGGAAATCAGCCCCAGCATTTT CASTDWEGNQPQHF
TRBJ1-3 TRBV2 . . TGTGCCAGCAGTGCCCCAGGGGCTGGAAACACCATATATTTT CASSAPGAGNTIYF
TRBJ2-5 TRBV29-1 TRBD2 . TGCAGCGTCCTAGGGGGACTAGCGGAAGAGACCCAGTACTTC CSVLGGLAEETQYF
TRBJ2-5 TRBV5-1 . once TGCGCCAGCAGCTCCGGGGTTGGAGAGACCCAGTACTTC CASSSGVGETQYF
TRBJ1-2 TRBV7-9 TRBD1 . TGTGCCAGCAGCCGACGACAGGGAGAGGGGTATGGCTACACCTTC CASSRRQGEGYGYTF
TRBJ2-1 TRBV2 TRBD1 . TGTGCCAGCCGACCGGGACAGGGATTCTACAATGAGCAGTTCTTC CASRPGQGFYNEQFF
TRBJ1-2 TRBV2 . . TGTGCCAGCAGTTCGGACGATTCCTATGGCTACACCTTC CASSSDDSYGYTF
TRBJ2-7 TRBV10-3 . . TGTGCCATCAGTGAGCGCGGGCAGCTCGAGCAGTACTTC CAISERGQLEQYF
TRBJ2-5 TRBV7-2 . once TGTGCCAGCAGCTTAGGGGGGACCCAGTACTTC CASSLGGTQYF
TRBJ1-1 TRBV27 . . TGTGCCAGCAGTTTATCCCAGGAGGGGTTCCCTGAAGCTTTCTTT CASSLSQEGFPEAFF
TRBJ2-6 TRBV4-1 . . TGCGCCAGCAGCCAAGATTTGTCGGGGGCACTGGGGGCCAACGTCCTGACTTTC CASSQDLSGALGANVLTF
TRBJ2-7 TRBV15 . . TGTGCCACCAGCAGAGATGGGGCAGGGAGAGGCTACGAGCAGTACTTC CATSRDGAGRGYEQYF
TRBJ2-7 TRBV14 TRBD1 . TGTGCCAGCAGCCGCCTGGGACAGGGAGGATACGAGCAGTACTTC CASSRLGQGGYEQYF
TRBJ1-5 TRBV15 TRBD1 . TGTGCCACCAGCAGAGCCCGGGACAGGAGCAATCAGCCCCAGCATTTT CATSRARDRSNQPQHF
TRBJ2-5 TRBV30 TRBD2 once TGTGCCTGGAAGGCAGGACTAGCCCAAGAGACCCAGTACTTC CAWKAGLAQETQYF
TRBJ2-5 TRBV4-1 TRBD2 . TGCGCCAGCAGCCAAGATCCATCGGGAGGATACCAAGAGACCCAGTACTTC CASSQDPSGGYQETQYF
TRBJ1-1 TRBV23-1 . . TGCGCCAGCAGTCAATCGATTCCGGGGGGAGACACTGAAGCTTTCTTT CASSQSIPGGDTEAFF